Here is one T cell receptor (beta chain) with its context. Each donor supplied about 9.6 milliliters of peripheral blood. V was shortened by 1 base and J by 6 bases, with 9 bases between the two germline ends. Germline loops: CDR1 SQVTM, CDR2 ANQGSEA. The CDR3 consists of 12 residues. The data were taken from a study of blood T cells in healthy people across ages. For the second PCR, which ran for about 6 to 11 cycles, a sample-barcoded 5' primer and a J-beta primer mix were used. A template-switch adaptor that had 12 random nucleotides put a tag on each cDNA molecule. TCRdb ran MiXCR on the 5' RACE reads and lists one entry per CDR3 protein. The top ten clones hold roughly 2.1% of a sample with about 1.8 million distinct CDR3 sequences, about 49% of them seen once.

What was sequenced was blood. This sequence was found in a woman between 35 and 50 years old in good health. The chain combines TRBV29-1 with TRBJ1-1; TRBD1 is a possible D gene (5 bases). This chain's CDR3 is CSVEGGRAEAFF. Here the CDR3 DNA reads TGCAGCGTTGAAGGGGGGAGGGCTGAAGCTTTCTTT.